This T cell receptor (beta chain) was sequenced for a study of blood T cell repertoires in COVID-19. For the study at large: Sites in the United States, Italy and Spain provided acute and convalescent COVID-19 samples. T cells, B-cell-depleted T cells, or PBMCs provided the cDNA or gDNA that served as material.

Methods used by the authors: Nucleated cell number was recorded as an estimate derived from reference gene primer amplification. Profiling relied on immunoSEQ multiplex PCR, and the TCRdb table lists in-frame clones only, not all of them. D and trimming were read from the DNA, whereas the V and J calls and clone size are those reported in that table. The sample lists 100,000 or so clones; under 95% were seen once. The CDR3 runs to 12 residues. V was shortened by 5 bases and J by 8 bases, with 12 bases between the two germline ends. Germline lookup yields CDR1 SGHAT and CDR2 FQNNGV. The receptor was derived from a woman between 45 and 65 years old in a cohort sampled during active COVID-19. The sequenced sample consisted of peripheral blood. This rearrangement joins TRBV11-2 to TRBJ1-1; weak D call: TRBD1 (6 bases). The chain's CDR3 is CASSKTTGEAFF. CDR3 nucleotide sequence: TGTGCCAGCAGCAAGACGACAGGCGAAGCTTTCTTT.